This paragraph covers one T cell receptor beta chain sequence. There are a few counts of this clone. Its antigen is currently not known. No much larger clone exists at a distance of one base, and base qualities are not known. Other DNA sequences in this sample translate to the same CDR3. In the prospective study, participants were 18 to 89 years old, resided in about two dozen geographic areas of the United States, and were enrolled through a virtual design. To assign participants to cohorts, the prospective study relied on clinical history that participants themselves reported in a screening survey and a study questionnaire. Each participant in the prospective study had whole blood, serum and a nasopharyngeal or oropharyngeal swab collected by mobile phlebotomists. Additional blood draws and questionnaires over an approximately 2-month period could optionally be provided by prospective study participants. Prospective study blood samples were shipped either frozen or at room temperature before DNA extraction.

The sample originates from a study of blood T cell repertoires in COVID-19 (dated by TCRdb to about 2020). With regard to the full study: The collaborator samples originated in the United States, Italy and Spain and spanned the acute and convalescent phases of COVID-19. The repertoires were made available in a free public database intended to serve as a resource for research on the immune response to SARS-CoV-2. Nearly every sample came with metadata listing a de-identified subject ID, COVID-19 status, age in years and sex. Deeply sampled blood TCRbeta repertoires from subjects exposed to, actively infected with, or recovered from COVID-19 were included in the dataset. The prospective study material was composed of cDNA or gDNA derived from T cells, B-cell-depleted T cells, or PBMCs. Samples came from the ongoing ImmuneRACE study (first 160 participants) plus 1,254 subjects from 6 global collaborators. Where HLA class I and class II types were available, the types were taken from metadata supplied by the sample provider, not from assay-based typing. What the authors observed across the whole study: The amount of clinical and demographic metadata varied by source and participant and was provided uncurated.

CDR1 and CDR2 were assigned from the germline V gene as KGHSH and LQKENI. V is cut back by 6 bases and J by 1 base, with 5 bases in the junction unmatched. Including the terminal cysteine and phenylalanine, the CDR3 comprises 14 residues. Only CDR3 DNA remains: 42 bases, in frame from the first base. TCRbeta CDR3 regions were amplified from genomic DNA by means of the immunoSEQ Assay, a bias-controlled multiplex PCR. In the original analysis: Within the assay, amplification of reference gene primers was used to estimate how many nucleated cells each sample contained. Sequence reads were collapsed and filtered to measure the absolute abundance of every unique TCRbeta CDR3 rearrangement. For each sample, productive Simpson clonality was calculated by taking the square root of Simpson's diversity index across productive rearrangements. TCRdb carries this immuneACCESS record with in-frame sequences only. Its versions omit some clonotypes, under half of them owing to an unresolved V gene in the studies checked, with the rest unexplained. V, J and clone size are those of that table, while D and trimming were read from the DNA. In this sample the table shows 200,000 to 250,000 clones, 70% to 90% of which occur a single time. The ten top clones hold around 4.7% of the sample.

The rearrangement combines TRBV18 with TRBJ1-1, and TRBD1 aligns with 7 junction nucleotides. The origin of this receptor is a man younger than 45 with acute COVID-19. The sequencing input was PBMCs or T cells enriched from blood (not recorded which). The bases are TGTGCCAGCTCCCGACAGGGCAAGAACACTGAAGCTTTCTTT. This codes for CASSRQGKNTEAFF.